The 9 T cell receptor beta chains reported below all come from one sample, sequenced in a study of shared clonotypes between healthy human individuals. The method was immunoSEQ multiplex PCR; TCRdb's version includes in-frame clones alone and lacks a portion of them. The sample has over 2 million clones, 80% to 95% seen once. The specimen sequenced was naive CD4+ T cells from PBMCs. Subset described: CD45RA+ positively selected. These receptors all come from a man younger than 35 in good health. Some clones in this sample may be carry-over from other donors' samples.

The genes are TRBV7-8 and TRBJ1-1, with D perhaps TRBD1 (6 bases). CDR1 SGHVS and CDR2 FQNEAQ come from the germline V gene. The V and J ends lost 8 bases and 7 bases respectively, with 17 bases between them. The CDR3 runs 13 residues. CDR3 nucleotide sequence: TGTGCCAGCCCCATAGGGCGCAGGGGTGAAGCTTTCTTT. It encodes CASPIGRRGEAFF.

This clone was seen a single time. The chain joins TRBV21-1 to TRBJ2-2. TRBV21-1 is a recognized pseudogene. The CDR3 sequence is 15 residues long. The CDR3 DNA follows: TGTGCCAGCAGCAAAGCGAAAGACCCCAACGGGGAGCTGTTTTTT. Amino acids: CASSKAKDPNGELFF.

This chain links TRBV4-3 with TRBJ2-3, with D perhaps matching TRBD1 or TRBD2 (7 bases each). The CDR3 runs 16 residues. Trimming took off 1 base at V and 1 base at J, with 12 bases between the two ends. Germline CDR1 and CDR2: LGHNA and YSLEER. The CDR3 protein is CASSQGAGGGTDTQYF. The CDR3 coding sequence is TGCGCCAGCAGCCAAGGGGCAGGGGGGGGCACAGATACGCAGTATTTT.

The chain combines TRBV14 with TRBJ1-2; maybe TRBD1 (5 bases). Germline values: CDR1 SGHDN, CDR2 FVKESK. This CDR3 region has 16 residues. V shed 2 bases and J shed 0 bases, with 13 bases lying between them. CDR3 loop: CASSQLLGVTNYGYTF. CDR3 in DNA: TGTGCCAGCAGCCAATTATTGGGGGTTACTAACTATGGCTACACCTTC.

Points on this clone: The sample holds other DNA sequences that translate to the same CDR3. This chain links TRBV9 with TRBJ2-7; no clear D. This CDR3 region has 14 residues. Trimming removed 0 bases from V and 0 bases from J, with 7 bases in between. Germline-derived CDR1 and CDR2 are SGDLS and YYNGEE. This chain's CDR3 is CASSVGADSYEQYF. The CDR3 coding sequence is TGTGCCAGCAGCGTAGGGGCGGACTCCTACGAGCAGTACTTC.

This clone was detected once. The V and J genes are TRBV2 and TRBJ2-5, with D maybe TRBD2 (5 bases). The germline V gene encodes CDR1 SNHLY and CDR2 FYNNEI. Trimming took off 5 bases at V and 0 bases at J, with 7 bases between the two ends. The CDR3 length is 13 residues. The CDR3 protein is CASSFGDQETQYF. Written as DNA, the CDR3 is TGTGCCAGCAGTTTCGGGGACCAAGAGACCCAGTACTTC.

The chain carries TRBV5-1 and TRBJ1-1, with no clear D. The germline V gene encodes CDR1 SGHRS and CDR2 YFSETQ. CDR3 length: 16 amino acids. Trimming took 2 bases from V and 0 from J, leaving 14 bases between them. The CDR3 loop is CASSLGRSIMNTEAFF. In nucleotides, the CDR3 is TGCGCCAGCAGCTTAGGACGGAGTATAATGAACACTGAAGCTTTCTTT.

CDR3 nucleotides: TGTGCCAGCAGCCAAAACTTGTACAATGAGCAGTTCTTC. Translating gives CASSQNLYNEQFF. V and J are TRBV14 and TRBJ2-1; D gene ambiguous. V was cut by 2 bases and J by 4 bases, with 6 bases left in between. Germline V gene sequence: CDR1 SGHDN, CDR2 FVKESK. The CDR3 totals 13 residues.

The chain combines TRBV28 with TRBJ2-7; 8 nucleotides align to TRBD1. After removal of 4 bases from V and 6 bases from J, the junction contained 8 bases not matched to a gene. Per germline, CDR1 MDHEN and CDR2 SYDVKM. The CDR3 runs 14 residues. The DNA of the CDR3 is TGTGCCAGCAGTTCGACAGGGGATCGTTCCGAGCAGTACTTC. It encodes CASSSTGDRSEQYF.